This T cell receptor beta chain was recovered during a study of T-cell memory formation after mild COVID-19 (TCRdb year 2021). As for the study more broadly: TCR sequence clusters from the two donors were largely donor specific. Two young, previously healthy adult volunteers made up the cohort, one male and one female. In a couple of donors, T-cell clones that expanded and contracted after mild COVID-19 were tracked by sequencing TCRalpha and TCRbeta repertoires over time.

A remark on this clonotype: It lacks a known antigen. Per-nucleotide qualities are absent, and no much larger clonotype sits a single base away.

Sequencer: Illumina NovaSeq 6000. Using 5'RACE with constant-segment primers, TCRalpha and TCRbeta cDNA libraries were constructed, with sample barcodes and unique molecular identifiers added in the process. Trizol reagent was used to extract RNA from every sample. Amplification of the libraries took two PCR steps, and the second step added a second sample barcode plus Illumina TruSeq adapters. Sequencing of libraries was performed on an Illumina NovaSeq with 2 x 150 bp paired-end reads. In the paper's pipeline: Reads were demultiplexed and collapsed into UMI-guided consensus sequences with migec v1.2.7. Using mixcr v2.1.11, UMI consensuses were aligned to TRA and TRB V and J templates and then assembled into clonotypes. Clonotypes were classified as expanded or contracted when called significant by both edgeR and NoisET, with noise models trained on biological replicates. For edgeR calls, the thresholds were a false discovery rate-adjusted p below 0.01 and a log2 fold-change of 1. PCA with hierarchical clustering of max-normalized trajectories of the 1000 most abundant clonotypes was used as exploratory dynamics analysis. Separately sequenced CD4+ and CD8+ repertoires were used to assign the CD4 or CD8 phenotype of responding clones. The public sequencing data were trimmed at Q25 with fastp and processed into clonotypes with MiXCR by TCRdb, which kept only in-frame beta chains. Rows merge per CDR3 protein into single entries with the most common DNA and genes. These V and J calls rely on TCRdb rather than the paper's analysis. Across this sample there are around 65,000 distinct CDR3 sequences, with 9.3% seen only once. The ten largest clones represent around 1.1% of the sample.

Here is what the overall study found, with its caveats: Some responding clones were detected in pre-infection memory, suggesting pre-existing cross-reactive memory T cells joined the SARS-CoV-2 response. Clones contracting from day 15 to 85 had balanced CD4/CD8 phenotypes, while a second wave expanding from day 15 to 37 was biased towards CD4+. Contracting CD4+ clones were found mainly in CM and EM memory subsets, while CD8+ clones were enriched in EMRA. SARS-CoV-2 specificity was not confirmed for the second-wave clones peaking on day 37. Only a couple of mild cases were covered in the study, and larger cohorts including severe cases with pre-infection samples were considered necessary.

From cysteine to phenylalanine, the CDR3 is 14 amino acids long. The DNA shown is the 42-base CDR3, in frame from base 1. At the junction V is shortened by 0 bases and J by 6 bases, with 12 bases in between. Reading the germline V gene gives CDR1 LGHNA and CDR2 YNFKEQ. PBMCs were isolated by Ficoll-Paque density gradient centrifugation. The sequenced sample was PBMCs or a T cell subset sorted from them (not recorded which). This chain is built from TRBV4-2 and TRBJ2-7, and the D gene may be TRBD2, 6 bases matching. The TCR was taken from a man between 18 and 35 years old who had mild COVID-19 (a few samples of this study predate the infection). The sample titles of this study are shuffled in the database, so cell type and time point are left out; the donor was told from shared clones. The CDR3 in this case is CASSQELGTREQYF. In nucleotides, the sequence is TGTGCCAGCAGCCAAGAACTAGGGACTCGCGAGCAGTACTTC.